This record covers a single T cell receptor (beta chain). The clone's antigen remains unknown. One base away there is no much larger clone; base qualities are not given. Donors were a few dozen systemically healthy Caucasian individuals from Russia aged 6 to 90 years. Roughly 11 milliliters of peripheral blood were drawn from each donor into EDTA-treated Vacutainer tubes. Ficoll-Paque density-gradient centrifugation was used to isolate PBMCs, with at least 6 million obtained per sample. Total RNA was extracted from PBMCs with Trizol reagent, with at least 5.5 micrograms obtained per sample. For every donor, an aliquot of PBMCs went through flow cytometry to measure the percentages of naive CD45RAhigh/CD27high T cells. Library prep was done by 5' RACE. The run used an Illumina HiSeq 2500. A second PCR of 7 to 11 cycles was run with a J-beta primer mix and a sample-barcoded 5' primer. A unique molecular identifier was introduced onto each TCR beta cDNA molecule by a template-switch 5' adaptor carrying 12 random nucleotides. At least 2.5 million CDR3-containing paired-end reads were obtained from each sample. The Mint cDNA synthesis kit, primed by a TRBC-specific oligonucleotide, was used to synthesize first-strand cDNA from all RNA. All cDNA was treated with uracil-DNA glycosylase and then went through a first 18-cycle PCR with the universal primers M1SS and BC2_uni_R. From the authors' description of their analysis: Normalization of each sample was performed by random selection of 1 million high-quality reads, each carrying a distinct molecular identifier. Instead of being binned into consensus sequences, reads that shared molecular identifiers were thrown out. CDR3 identification, clonotype clustering and error correction used MiTCR with a Q25 quality threshold and the strictest error-elimination algorithm. A nonparametric unseen species model with Euler transformation was used to estimate lower-bound total TCR beta diversity. TCRdb passed the public sequencing reads through fastp at Q25 and MiXCR, retaining productive beta sequences. Every distinct CDR3 protein forms one entry, paired with its most common genes and DNA. TCRdb, rather than the study authors, made the V and J calls. A total of 700,000 or so distinct CDR3 sequences appear in this sample, less than 45% of them only once. The top ten hold roughly 30% of the sample.

This record belongs to a study of blood T cells in healthy people across ages (dated by TCRdb to 2015 to 2017). Context from the whole study: In model experiments, template switching captured about one uniquely barcoded TCR beta cDNA molecule for every two T cells. The donors were divided into four age groups: young (average around 15 years), middle-aged (roughly 40), aged (under 70) and long-lived (about 79). To avoid experimental bias, donors of different ages were distributed randomly across sequencing lanes. Two additional independent replicas of 1 million unique cDNA reads from the same blood draw were analyzed for two donors (one aged 18 to 29 and one aged 80 or older). Age-related changes in TCR beta repertoire diversity were measured in the study by deep sequencing normalized with unique cDNA molecular identifiers. Broad study findings and their caveats: There was a strong correlation between observed TCR beta diversity and the percentage of naive T cells measured by flow cytometry. Because donor CMV infection status was unknown, age-related changes in expanded clonotypes were potentially confounded. As age increased, observed TCR beta diversity per million T cells dropped in a roughly linear way, and a significant reduction was already evident by age 40. Compared with the aged group, the long-lived group had more naive CD4+ T cells, fewer expanded clones and increased TCR diversity, suggesting age selection. Estimates of total diversity based on one million sequenced T cells were regarded as lower bounds and as underestimates. Conclusive comparison of naive and antigen-experienced compartments was prevented by the profiling of bulk unsorted PBMCs.

This TCR was recovered from an elderly man in good health. The specimen sequenced was blood.

This receptor carries the CDR3 CASSLMMMGYEQYF. The DNA reads as follows: TGTGCCAGCAGCTTAATGATGATGGGGTACGAGCAGTACTTC. The chain links TRBV7-2 with TRBJ2-7; no D gene is confidently identified. Via the germline V gene, CDR1 is SGHTA and CDR2 FQGNSA. Including the terminal cysteine and phenylalanine, the CDR3 comprises 14 residues. Only the CDR3 region is kept as DNA, spanning 42 bases read in frame from base 1. V was cut back by 2 bases and J by 4 bases, leaving a gap of 12 bases between them.